The 14 T cell receptor beta chains given below trace back to one sample, sequenced in a study of T cells after yellow fever vaccination (dated by TCRdb to about 2019). Library preparation employed 5' RACE. This sample was sequenced with an Illumina HiSeq 2500. In-frame beta chains were kept once TCRdb had trimmed the public reads at Q25 with fastp and called clones with MiXCR. Identical CDR3 proteins give one entry, which carries the most common genes and DNA. For this sample the table gives 450,000 to 550,000 distinct CDR3 sequences, of which roughly a fifth were detected only once. The ten largest account for about 15% of the sample. The treatment or condition label here, explained by the study, means: live attenuated yellow fever vaccine strain. This specimen was PBMCs, taken roughly 20 days after the first yellow fever vaccination. The origin of the receptors is a young man who received the YFV17D yellow fever vaccine.

The rearrangement joins TRBV6-4 to TRBJ1-1; D unresolved. The V gene lost 3 bases and the J gene lost 1 base, with 6 bases spanning the gap. From germline, CDR1 is MRHNA and CDR2 SNTAGT. This CDR3 is 13 amino acids long. The CDR3 coding sequence is TGTGCCAGCAGTGAATCGGAGAACACTGAAGCTTTCTTT. This gives the protein CASSESENTEAFF.

In its sample, this clonotype was seen a few times. The rearrangement joins TRBV20-1 to TRBJ1-1; no reliable D call. This CDR3 spans 10 amino acids. Germline V gene data show CDR1 as DFQATT and CDR2 as SNEGSKA (reference sequence). Between the trimmed V and J ends, which lost 6 bases and 8 bases, there was a span of 10 bases. The CDR3, as DNA: TGCAGTGCCCCTCCCTTAGAAGCTTTCTTT. It is translated as CSAPPLEAFF.

This sequence joins TRBV4-3 and TRBJ1-3, with 7 bases that match TRBD1. V lost 2 bases and J lost 1; bases outside the gene matches: 11. The CDR3 contains 18 residues. Germline values: CDR1 LGHNA, CDR2 YSLEER. The CDR3 DNA reads TGCGCCAGCAGCCAACGAACCGGGACAGTCTTTTCTGGAAACACCATATATTTT. Translated: CASSQRTGTVFSGNTIYF.

Ten or more counts support this clonotype. The chain joins TRBV5-1 to TRBJ2-1; D call uncertain. This CDR3 comprises 14 residues. The ends were cut back, 4 bases at V and 4 bases at J, with 12 bases in the middle. Germline CDR1 SGHRS, CDR2 YFSETQ. The DNA for the CDR3 is TGCGCCAGCAGCCTTGAGATACCTTACAATGAGCAGTTCTTC. It yields the protein CASSLEIPYNEQFF.

This chain's CDR3 is CASSFAAGVGTDTQYF. For the CDR3, the DNA is TGTGCCAGCAGTTTTGCGGCGGGGGTTGGCACAGATACGCAGTATTTT. The V call is TRBV12-3 or TRBV12-4, the J call TRBJ2-3; 7 nucleotides agree with TRBD2. The CDR3 sequence is 16 residues long. Losses at the gene ends were 3 bases for V and 1 base for J; bases not matched to a gene: 7.

This sequence joins TRBV6-2 or TRBV6-3 and TRBJ2-1; no reliable D call. Germline assignment: CDR1 MNHEY and CDR2 SVGEGT. This CDR3 has 12 amino acids. Trimming stripped 5 bases from V and 10 bases from J, with 12 bases between. For the CDR3, the DNA is TGTGCCAGCAGTCCCTCGGACGGCGAGCAGTTCTTC. This gives the protein CASSPSDGEQFF.

The gene calls are TRBV7-2 and TRBJ1-2; weak D call: TRBD1 (6 bases). The CDR3 length is 13 residues. Between the trimmed V and J ends, which lost 2 bases and 6 bases, there was a span of 10 bases. Per germline, CDR1 SGHTA and CDR2 FQGNSA. CDR3 in amino acids: CASSLLQGNGYTF. The CDR3 nucleotides read TGTGCCAGCAGCTTACTACAGGGAAATGGCTACACCTTC.

The chain has TRBV7-9 and TRBJ2-7; D unresolved. The germline V gene has CDR1 SEHNR and CDR2 FQNEAQ (reference sequence). Trimming left V 1 base short and J 4 bases short, with 11 bases between. The CDR3 contains 14 residues. CDR3 DNA: TGTGCCAGCAGCTTAGTGGTTGGTGGTTACGAGCAGTACTTC. It encodes CASSLVVGGYEQYF.

This clonotype came up a few times. This chain links TRBV6-2 or TRBV6-3 with TRBJ1-5; 8 bases line up with TRBD1. Germline lookup yields CDR1 MNHEY and CDR2 SVGEGT. The ends lost 7 bases at V and 3 bases at J; junction bases unmatched: 8. The CDR3 extends over 15 amino acids. This CDR3 is CASTLQGAFNQPQHF. CDR3 DNA sequence: TGTGCCAGCACCCTTCAGGGGGCCTTCAATCAGCCCCAGCATTTT.

The chain recombines TRBV6-2 or TRBV6-3 with TRBJ2-1; 7 positions match TRBD1. The trim removed 8 bases at V and 3 bases at J, leaving 7 bases unmatched. Germline CDR1 MNHEY, CDR2 SVGEGT. The CDR3 loop spans 14 amino acids. CDR3 sequence (DNA): TGTGCCAGCGGGGCCGGGACAGTCTACAATGAGCAGTTCTTC. It is translated as CASGAGTVYNEQFF.

The chain links TRBV7-8 to TRBJ2-7; D gene uncertain. CDR3 length: 13 amino acids. The V end was cut by 3 bases, the J end by 3 bases, with 9 bases between. Germline V gene data show CDR1 as SGHVS and CDR2 as FQNEAQ. The CDR3 DNA reads as TGTGCCAGCAGCTTGGCCGTCTTCTACGAGCAGTACTTC. This codes for CASSLAVFYEQYF.

The sample holds a few counts of this clonotype. The CDR3 spells CASSPQATSGGEFF. CDR3 nucleotide sequence: TGTGCCAGCAGCCCCCAAGCGACTAGCGGGGGGGAATTCTTC. This chain connects TRBV7-2 to TRBJ2-1; 14 bases match TRBD2. The CDR3 spans 14 residues. Germline lookup yields CDR1 SGHTA and CDR2 FQGNSA. V shed 5 bases, J shed 16 bases, and the junction held 10 bases outside the gene matches.

V is TRBV12-3 or TRBV12-4 and J is TRBJ1-5, with 7 bases that match TRBD1. The CDR3 is 15 amino acids. V lost 3 bases, J lost 7 bases, and 9 bases stayed unmatched. Here the CDR3 DNA reads TGTGCCAGCAGTTTTGACAGGGAGGTAACCCAGCCCCAGCATTTT. Translating gives CASSFDREVTQPQHF.

This CDR3 is CATAFGQGVETQYF. The CDR3 DNA follows: TGTGCCACCGCCTTCGGACAGGGCGTAGAGACCCAGTACTTC. The chain recombines TRBV10-3 with TRBJ2-5; 8 bases fit TRBD1. This CDR3 contains 14 residues. Germline values: CDR1 ENHRY, CDR2 SYGVKD. The V segment lost 10 bases and the J segment 4 bases; nucleotides outside the gene matches: 11.